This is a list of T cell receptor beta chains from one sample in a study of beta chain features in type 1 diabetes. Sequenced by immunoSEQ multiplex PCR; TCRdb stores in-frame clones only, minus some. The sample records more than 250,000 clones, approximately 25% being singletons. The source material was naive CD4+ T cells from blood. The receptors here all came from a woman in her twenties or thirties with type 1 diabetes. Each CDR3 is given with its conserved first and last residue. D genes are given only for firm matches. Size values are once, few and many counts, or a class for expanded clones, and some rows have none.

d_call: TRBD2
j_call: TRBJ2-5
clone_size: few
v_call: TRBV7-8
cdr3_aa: CASRRSLLAGGQTETQYF
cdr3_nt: TGTGCCAGCAGAAGGTCCCTTCTAGCGGGAGGTCAAACGGAGACCCAGTACTTC

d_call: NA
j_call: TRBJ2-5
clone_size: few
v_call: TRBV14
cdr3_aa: CASSRLSQETQYF
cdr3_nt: TGTGCCAGCAGCCGCCTCAGCCAAGAGACCCAGTACTTC

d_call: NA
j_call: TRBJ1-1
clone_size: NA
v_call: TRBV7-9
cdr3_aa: CASSPTVGAFF
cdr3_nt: TGTGCCAGCAGCCCGACAGTTGGAGCTTTCTTT

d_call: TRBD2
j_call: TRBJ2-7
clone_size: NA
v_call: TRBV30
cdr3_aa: CAWGREDYEQYF
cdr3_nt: TGTGCCTGGGGACGGGAGGACTACGAGCAGTACTTC

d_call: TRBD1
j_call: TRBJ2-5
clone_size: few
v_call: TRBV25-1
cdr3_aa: CASSDLGTVRETQYF
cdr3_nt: TGTGCCAGCAGTGACCTTGGGACAGTCAGAGAGACCCAGTACTTC

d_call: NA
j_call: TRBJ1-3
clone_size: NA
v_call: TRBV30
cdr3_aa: CAWSGGNTIYF
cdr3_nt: TGTGCCTGGAGCGGCGGGAACACCATATATTTT

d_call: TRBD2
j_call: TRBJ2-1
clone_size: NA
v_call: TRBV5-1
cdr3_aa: CASSPGTSGSNEQFF
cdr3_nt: TGCGCCAGCAGCCCCGGGACTAGCGGGAGTAATGAGCAGTTCTTC

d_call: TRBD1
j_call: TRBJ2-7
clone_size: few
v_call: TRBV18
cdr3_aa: CASSPGQGTYEQYF
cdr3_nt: TGTGCCAGCTCCCCAGGACAGGGGACCTACGAGCAGTACTTC

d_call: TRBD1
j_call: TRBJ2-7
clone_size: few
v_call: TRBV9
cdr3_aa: CASSVRAGGPYEQYF
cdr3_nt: TGTGCCAGCAGCGTAAGGGCAGGGGGACCCTACGAGCAGTACTTC

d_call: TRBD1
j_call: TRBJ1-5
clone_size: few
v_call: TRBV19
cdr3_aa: CASNDRGVNQPQHF
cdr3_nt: TGTGCCAGTAACGACAGGGGCGTCAATCAGCCCCAGCATTTT

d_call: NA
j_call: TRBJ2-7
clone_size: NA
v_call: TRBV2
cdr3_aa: CASSRGSYEQYF
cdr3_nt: TGTGCCAGCAGTCGGGGATCCTACGAGCAGTACTTC

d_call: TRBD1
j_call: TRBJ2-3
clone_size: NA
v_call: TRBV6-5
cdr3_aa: CASSWGGQGGRTQYF
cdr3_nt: TGTGCCAGCAGCTGGGGCGGACAGGGTGGTCGTACGCAGTATTTT

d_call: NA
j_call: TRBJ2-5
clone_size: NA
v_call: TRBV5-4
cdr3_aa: CASSRQGWEETQYF
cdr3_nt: TGTGCCAGCAGCCGTCAGGGCTGGGAAGAGACCCAGTACTTC

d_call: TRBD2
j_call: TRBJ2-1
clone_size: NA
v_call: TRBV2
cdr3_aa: CASSSTSGIGNEQFF
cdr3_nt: TGTGCCAGCAGTTCGACTAGCGGGATAGGGAATGAGCAGTTCTTC

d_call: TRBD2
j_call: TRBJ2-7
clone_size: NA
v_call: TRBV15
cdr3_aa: CATSRGTSGSEQYF
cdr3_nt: TGTGCCACCAGCAGGGGGACTAGCGGAAGCGAGCAGTACTTC

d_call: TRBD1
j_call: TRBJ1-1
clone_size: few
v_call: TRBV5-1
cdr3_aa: CASSGTGVYTEAFF
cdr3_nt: TGCGCCAGCAGCGGAACAGGGGTCTACACTGAAGCTTTCTTT

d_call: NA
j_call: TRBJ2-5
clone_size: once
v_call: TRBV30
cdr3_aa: CAWSALETQYF
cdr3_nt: TGTGCCTGGAGTGCTTTGGAGACCCAGTACTTC